What follows are 8 T cell receptor beta chains derived from one specimen sequenced in a study of blood T cell repertoires in COVID-19. The assay was immunoSEQ multiplex PCR, and TCRdb's table has in-frame clones only and misses some. The table has more than 95,000 clones, roughly 85% seen once. The sample was peripheral blood. The receptor source for this set is a man at least 80 years old with active or convalescent COVID-19.

This clone showed up just a few times. The chain carries TRBV6-5 and TRBJ1-2; D not resolved. V was cut by 6 bases and J by 7 bases, with 21 bases left in between. The germline CDR1 and CDR2 sequences are MNHEY and SVGAGI. The CDR3 has 15 amino acids. The CDR3 DNA sequence: TGTGCCAGCAGCACCACACTAGGGTTCGCCGGTGGCTACACCTTC. Translation: CASSTTLGFAGGYTF.

The chain uses TRBV5-4 and TRBJ2-2; TRBD1 matches at 9 bases. This CDR3 has 16 amino acids. The V gene's germline CDR1 is SGHNT and CDR2 YYREEE (reference sequence). Trimming at V came to 4 bases and at J to 6 bases, leaving 10 bases not matched to a gene. CDR3 amino acids: CASSTEGTGNAGELFF. CDR3 coding DNA: TGTGCCAGCAGCACGGAAGGGACAGGGAATGCCGGGGAGCTGTTTTTT.

The V call is TRBV10-2, the J call TRBJ1-1; D is unclear. There are 13 residues in the CDR3. Germline CDR1 WSHSY, CDR2 SAAADI. Between the trimmed V and J ends, which lost 11 bases and 0 bases, there was a span of 13 bases. The DNA of the CDR3 is TGCGCCGTGCGGGAAACGGTGAACACTGAAGCTTTCTTT. This gives the protein CAVRETVNTEAFF.

This chain joins TRBV9 and TRBJ1-5; 10 bases align to TRBD1. After removal of 1 base from V and 1 base from J, the junction contained 5 bases not matched to a gene. The CDR3 is made up of 17 amino acids. CDR1 and CDR2 (germline): SGDLS, YYNGEE. This chain's CDR3 is CASSVRGQGGSNQPQHF. The CDR3 region has the DNA TGTGCCAGCAGCGTAAGAGGACAGGGGGGGAGCAATCAGCCCCAGCATTTT.

Written as DNA, the CDR3 is TGTGCCAGCAGCTTAGTGGTGACAGAGACTGAAGCTTTCTTT. It encodes CASSLVVTETEAFF. The V call is TRBV11-2, the J call TRBJ1-1; a possible D gene is TRBD1 (5 bases). From germline, CDR1 is SGHAT and CDR2 FQNNGV. The ends were cut back, 1 base at V and 5 bases at J, with 11 bases in the middle. This CDR3 spans 14 amino acids. Drawing the rest from reference TRBV11-2 and TRBJ1-1, the complete variable domain is EAGVAQSPRYKIIEKRQSVAFWCNPISGHATLYWYQQILGQGPKLLIQFQNNGVVDDSQLPKDRFSAERLKGVDSTLKIQPAKLEDSAVYLCASSLVVTETEAFFGQGTRLTVV.

The J gene is TRBJ2-7, the V gene TRBV11-2; 10 bases line up with TRBD2. The CDR3 length is 19 residues. Germline-derived CDR1 and CDR2 are SGHAT and FQNNGV. V gave up 2 bases and J gave up 2 bases; unmatched junction bases: 15. CDR3 nucleotides: TGTGCCAGCAGCTTAAATGGGCAGCGGGAGGGAGGGCGGCCCTACGAGCAGTACTTC. Its protein product is CASSLNGQREGGRPYEQYF.

This chain uses TRBV11-2 with TRBJ1-1; D gene ambiguous. V dropped 1 base and J dropped 9 bases, with 15 bases sitting between them. Germline CDR1 SGHAT, CDR2 FQNNGV. The CDR3 covers 14 residues. The CDR3 bases are TGTGCCAGCAGCTTAGCCCTAGGTAATTCGAAAGCTTTCTTT. It is translated as CASSLALGNSKAFF.

The table lists this clone with a count of one. This sequence joins TRBV4-1 and TRBJ1-1, with D possibly TRBD1 on 5 matching bases. CDR1 is MGHRA and CDR2 is YSYEKL in the germline V gene. The V gene lost 1 base and the J gene lost 0 bases, with 18 bases spanning the gap. The CDR3 is 18 amino acids. This chain's CDR3 is CASSQANMGLMMNTEAFF. For the CDR3, the DNA is TGCGCCAGCAGCCAAGCGAATATGGGACTGATGATGAACACTGAAGCTTTCTTT.